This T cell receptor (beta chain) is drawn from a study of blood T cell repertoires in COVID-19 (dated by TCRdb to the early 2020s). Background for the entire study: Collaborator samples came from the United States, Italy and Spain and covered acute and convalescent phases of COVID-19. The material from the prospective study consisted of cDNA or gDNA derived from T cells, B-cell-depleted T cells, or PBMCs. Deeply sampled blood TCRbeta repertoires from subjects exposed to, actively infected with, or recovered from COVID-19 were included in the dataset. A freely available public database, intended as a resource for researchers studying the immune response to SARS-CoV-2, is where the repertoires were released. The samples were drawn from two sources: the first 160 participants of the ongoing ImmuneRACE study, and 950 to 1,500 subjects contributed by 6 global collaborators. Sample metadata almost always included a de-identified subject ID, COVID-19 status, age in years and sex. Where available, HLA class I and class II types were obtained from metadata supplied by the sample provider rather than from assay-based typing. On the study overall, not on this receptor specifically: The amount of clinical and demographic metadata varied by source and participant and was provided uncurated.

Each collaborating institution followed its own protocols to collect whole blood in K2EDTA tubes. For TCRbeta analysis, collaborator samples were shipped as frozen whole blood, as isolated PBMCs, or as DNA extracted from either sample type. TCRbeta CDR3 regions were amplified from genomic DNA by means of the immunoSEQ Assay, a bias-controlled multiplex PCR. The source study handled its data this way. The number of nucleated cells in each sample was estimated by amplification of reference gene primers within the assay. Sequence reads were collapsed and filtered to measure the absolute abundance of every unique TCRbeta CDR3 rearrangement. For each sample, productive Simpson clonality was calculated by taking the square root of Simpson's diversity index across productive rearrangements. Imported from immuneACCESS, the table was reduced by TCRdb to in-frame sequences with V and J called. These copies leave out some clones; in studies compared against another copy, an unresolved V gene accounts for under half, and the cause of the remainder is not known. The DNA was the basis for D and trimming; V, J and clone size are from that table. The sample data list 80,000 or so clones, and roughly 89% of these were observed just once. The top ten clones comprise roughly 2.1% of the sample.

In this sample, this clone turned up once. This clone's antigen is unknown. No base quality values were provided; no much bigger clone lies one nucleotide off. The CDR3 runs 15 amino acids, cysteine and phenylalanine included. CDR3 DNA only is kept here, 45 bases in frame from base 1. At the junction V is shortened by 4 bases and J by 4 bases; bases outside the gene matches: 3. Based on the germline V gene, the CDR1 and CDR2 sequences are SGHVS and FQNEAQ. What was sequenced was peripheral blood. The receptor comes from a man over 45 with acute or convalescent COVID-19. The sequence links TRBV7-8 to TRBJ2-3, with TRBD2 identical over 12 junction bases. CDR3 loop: CASSSSGGAADTQYF. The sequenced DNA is TGTGCCAGCAGCTCTAGCGGGGGGGCTGCAGATACGCAGTATTTT.